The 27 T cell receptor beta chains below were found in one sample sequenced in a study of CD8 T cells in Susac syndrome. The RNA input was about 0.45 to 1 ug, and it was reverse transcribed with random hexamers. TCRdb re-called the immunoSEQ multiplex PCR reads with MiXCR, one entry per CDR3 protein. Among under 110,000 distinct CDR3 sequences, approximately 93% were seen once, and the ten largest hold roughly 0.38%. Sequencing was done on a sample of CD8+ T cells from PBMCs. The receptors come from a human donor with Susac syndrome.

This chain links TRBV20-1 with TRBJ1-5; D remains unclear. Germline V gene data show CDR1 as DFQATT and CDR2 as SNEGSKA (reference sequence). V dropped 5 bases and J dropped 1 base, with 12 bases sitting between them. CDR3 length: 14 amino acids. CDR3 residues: CSAEAQRSNQPQHF. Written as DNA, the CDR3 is TGCAGTGCTGAGGCCCAGAGAAGCAATCAGCCCCAGCATTTT.

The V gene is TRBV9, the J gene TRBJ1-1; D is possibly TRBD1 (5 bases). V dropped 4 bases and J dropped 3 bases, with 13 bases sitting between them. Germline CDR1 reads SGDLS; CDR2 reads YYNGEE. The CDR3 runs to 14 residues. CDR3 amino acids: CASSRTGGDTEAFF. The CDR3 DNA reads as TGTGCCAGCAGCCGAACGGGGGGGGACACTGAAGCTTTCTTT.

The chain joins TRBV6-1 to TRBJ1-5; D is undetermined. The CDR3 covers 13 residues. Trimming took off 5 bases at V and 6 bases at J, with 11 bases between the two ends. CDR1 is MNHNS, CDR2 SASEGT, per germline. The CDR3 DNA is TGTGCCAGCAGTCCCAACCCAGGTCAGCCCCAGCATTTT. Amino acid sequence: CASSPNPGQPQHF.

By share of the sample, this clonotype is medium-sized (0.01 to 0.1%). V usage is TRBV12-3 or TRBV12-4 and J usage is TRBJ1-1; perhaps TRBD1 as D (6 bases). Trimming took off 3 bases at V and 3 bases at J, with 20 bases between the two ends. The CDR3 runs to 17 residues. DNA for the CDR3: TGTGCCAGCAGTTTGAGGCCCCAGGTCAGGGGATACACTGAAGCTTTCTTT. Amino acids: CASSLRPQVRGYTEAFF.

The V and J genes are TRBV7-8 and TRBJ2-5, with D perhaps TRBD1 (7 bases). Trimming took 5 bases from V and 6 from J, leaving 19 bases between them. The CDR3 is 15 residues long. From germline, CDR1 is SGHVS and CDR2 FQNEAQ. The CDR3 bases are TGTGCCAGCAGCCAAGACCAGCAGGGGGGAAAGACCCAGTACTTC. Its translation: CASSQDQQGGKTQYF.

CDR3 loop: CATSRDAIPTQNIQYF. The CDR3 DNA reads as TGTGCCACCAGCAGAGATGCGATTCCCACCCAAAACATTCAGTACTTC. The chain recombines TRBV15 with TRBJ2-4; no firm D call. The CDR3 totals 16 residues. Germline assignment: CDR1 LNHNV and CDR2 YYDKDF (reference sequence). V was pared by 0 bases and J by 5 bases, with 14 bases between.

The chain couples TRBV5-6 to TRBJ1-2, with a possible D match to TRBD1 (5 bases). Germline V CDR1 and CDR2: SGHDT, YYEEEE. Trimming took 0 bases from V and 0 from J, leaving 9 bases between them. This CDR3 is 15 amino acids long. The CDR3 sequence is CASSLERQTNYGYTF. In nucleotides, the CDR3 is TGTGCCAGCAGCTTGGAGAGACAGACTAACTATGGCTACACCTTC.

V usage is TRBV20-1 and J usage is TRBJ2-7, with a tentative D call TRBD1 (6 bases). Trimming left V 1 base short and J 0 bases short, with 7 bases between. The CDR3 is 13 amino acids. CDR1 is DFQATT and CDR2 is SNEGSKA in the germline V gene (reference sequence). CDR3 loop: CSARGGGSYEQYF. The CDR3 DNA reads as TGCAGTGCTAGAGGAGGGGGCTCCTACGAGCAGTACTTC.

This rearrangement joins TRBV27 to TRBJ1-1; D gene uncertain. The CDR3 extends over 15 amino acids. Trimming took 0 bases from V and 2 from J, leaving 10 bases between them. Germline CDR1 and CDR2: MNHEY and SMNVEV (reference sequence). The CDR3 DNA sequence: TGTGCCAGCAGTTTATCAGGGTGGGTTAACACTGAAGCTTTCTTT. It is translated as CASSLSGWVNTEAFF.

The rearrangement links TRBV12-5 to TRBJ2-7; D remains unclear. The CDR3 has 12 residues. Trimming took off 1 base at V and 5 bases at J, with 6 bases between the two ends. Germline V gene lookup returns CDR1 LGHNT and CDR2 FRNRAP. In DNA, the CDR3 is TGTGCTAGTGGTTTGGGCCTCGACGAGCAGTACTTC. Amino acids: CASGLGLDEQYF.

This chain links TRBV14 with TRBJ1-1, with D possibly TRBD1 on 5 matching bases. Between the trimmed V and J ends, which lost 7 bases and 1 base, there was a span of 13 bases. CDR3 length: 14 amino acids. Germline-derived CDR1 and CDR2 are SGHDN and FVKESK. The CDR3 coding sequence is TGTGCCAGCACCCAGTTCCAGGGGAACACTGAAGCTTTCTTT. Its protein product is CASTQFQGNTEAFF.

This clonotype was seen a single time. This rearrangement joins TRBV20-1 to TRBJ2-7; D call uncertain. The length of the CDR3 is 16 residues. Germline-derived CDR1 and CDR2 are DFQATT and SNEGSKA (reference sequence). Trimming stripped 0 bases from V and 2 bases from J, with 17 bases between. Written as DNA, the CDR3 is TGCAGTGCTAGAGATAGGTCGCATGGGCCCACCTACGAGCAGTACTTC. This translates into CSARDRSHGPTYEQYF.

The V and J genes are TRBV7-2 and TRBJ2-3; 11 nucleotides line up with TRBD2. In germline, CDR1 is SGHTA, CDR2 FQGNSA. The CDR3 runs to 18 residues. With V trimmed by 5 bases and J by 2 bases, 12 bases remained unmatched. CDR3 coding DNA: TGTGCCAGCAGCCCAGGCCTAGCGGGGGGTCTTCTCACAGATACGCAGTATTTT. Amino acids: CASSPGLAGGLLTDTQYF.

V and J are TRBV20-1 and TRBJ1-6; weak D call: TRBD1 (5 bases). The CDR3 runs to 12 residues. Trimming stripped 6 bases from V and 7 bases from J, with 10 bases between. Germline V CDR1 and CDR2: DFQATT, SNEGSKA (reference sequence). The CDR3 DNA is TGCAGTGCCCGCGGGGGGAATTCACCCCTCCACTTT. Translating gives CSARGGNSPLHF.

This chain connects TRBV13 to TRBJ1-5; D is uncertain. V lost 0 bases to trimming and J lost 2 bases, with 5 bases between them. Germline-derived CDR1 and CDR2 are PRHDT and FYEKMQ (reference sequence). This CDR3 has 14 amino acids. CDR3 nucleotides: TGTGCCAGCAGCTTAGGGTACCGCAATCAGCCCCAGCATTTT. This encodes CASSLGYRNQPQHF.

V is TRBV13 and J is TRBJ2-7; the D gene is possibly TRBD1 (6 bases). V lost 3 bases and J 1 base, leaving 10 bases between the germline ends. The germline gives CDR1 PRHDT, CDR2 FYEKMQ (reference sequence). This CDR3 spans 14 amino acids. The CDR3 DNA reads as TGTGCCAGCAGCTTTAGGACAGAGTCCTACGAGCAGTACTTC. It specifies CASSFRTESYEQYF. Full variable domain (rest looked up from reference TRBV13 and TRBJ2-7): AAGVIQSPRHLIKEKRETATLKCYPIPRHDTVYWYQQGPGQDPQFLISFYEKMQSDKGSIPDRFSAQQFSDYHSELNMSSLELGDSALYFCASSFRTESYEQYFGPGTRLTVT.

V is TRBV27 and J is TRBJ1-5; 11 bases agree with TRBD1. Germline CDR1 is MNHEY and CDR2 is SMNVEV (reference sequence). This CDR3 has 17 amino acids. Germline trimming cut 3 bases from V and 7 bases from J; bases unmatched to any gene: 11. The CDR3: CASSFLGTGGPDQPQHF. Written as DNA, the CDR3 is TGTGCCAGCAGTTTCCTCGGGACAGGGGGTCCGGACCAGCCCCAGCATTTT.

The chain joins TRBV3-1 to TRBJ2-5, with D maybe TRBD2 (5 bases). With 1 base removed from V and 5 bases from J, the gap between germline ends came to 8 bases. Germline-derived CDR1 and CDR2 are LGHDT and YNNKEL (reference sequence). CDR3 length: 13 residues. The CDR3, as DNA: TGTGCCAGCAGCCAAGTAACGGGGGAGACCCAGTACTTC. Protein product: CASSQVTGETQYF.

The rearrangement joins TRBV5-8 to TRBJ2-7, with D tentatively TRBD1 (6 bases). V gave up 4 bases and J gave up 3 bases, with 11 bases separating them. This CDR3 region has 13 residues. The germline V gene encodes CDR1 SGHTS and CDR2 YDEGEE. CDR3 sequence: CASSTRQDYEQYF. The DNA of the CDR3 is TGTGCCAGCAGCACAAGACAGGACTACGAGCAGTACTTC.

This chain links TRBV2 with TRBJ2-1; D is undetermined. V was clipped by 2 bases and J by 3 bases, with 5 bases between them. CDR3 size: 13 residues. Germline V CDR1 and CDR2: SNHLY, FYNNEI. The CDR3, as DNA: TGTGCCAGCAGTGAACGGCACTACAATGAGCAGTTCTTC. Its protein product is CASSERHYNEQFF.

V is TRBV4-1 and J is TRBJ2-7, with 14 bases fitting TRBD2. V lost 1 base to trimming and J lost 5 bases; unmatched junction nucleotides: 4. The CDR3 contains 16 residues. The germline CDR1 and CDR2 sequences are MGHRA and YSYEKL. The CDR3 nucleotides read TGCGCCAGCAGCCAAGTCCCGGGACTAGCGGGGGACGAGCAGTACTTC. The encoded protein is CASSQVPGLAGDEQYF.

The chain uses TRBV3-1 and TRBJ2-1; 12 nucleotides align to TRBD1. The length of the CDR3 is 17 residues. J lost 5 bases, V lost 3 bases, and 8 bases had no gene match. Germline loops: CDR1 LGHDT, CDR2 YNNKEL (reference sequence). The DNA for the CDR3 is TGTGCCAGCAGCCATGGACCCGGGACAGGGGGCAACAATGAGCAGTTCTTC. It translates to CASSHGPGTGGNNEQFF.

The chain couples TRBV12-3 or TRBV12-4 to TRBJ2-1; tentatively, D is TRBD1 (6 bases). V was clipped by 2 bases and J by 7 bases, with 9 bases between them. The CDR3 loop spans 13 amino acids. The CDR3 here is CASSLNRVNEQFF. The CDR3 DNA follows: TGTGCCAGCAGTTTAAACAGGGTGAATGAGCAGTTCTTC.

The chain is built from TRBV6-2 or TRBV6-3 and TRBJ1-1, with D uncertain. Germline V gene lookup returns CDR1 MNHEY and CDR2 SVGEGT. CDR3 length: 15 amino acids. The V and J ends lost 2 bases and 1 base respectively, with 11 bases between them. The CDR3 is CASSYDPDGNTEAFF. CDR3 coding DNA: TGTGCCAGCAGTTACGATCCGGACGGGAACACTGAAGCTTTCTTT.

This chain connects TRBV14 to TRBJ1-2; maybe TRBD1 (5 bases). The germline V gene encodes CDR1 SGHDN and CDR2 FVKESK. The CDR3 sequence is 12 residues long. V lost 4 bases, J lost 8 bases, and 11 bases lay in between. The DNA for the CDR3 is TGTGCCAGCAGCCCCGGGGCCCGAGGCTACACCTTC. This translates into CASSPGARGYTF.

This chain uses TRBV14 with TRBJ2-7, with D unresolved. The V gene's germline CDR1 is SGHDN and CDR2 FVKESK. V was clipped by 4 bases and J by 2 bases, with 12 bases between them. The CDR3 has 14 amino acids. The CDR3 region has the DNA TGTGCCAGCAGCCCTCTCGGTGGGGCCTACGAGCAGTACTTC. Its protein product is CASSPLGGAYEQYF.

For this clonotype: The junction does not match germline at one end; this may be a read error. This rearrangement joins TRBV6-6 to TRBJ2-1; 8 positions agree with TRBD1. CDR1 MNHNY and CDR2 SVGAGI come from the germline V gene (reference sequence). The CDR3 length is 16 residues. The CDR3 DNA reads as TGTGCCAGCAGTTACCCGGACAGGGACCCAATCCACCGCCCTCTCTTC. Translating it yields CASSYPDRDPIHRPLF.